A single sample is the source of the 24 T cell receptor beta chains below, sequenced in a study of cytomegalovirus exposure and HLA in healthy donors. With 60 Vbeta and 13 Jbeta primers, the PCR was carried out. Only in-frame clones appear in the TCRdb table, and some are missing; sequencing was by immunoSEQ multiplex PCR. The sample lists around 160,000 clones, 60% to 85% occurring once. Sequenced: PBMCs. The receptors shown here come from a man aged 40-49 years in good health and CMV-seropositive.

The V call is TRBV30, the J call TRBJ2-7, with TRBD1 matching 9 bases. The length of the CDR3 is 15 residues. V gave up 0 bases and J gave up 5 bases; unmatched junction bases: 8. CDR1 is GTSNPN and CDR2 is SVGIG in the germline V gene (reference sequence). CDR3 residues: CAWSVRDRDDDEQYF. CDR3 sequence (DNA): TGTGCCTGGAGTGTTCGGGACAGGGATGACGACGAGCAGTACTTC.

This clone was found a few times. The chain has TRBV28 and TRBJ1-2; 8 bases line up with TRBD1. The germline V gene encodes CDR1 MDHEN and CDR2 SYDVKM. CDR3 length: 15 residues. Germline trimming cut 7 bases from V and 4 bases from J; bases unmatched to any gene: 11. CDR3 residues: CASNGPGGAPYGYTF. The CDR3 DNA reads TGTGCCAGCAACGGACCAGGGGGCGCCCCCTATGGCTACACCTTC.

This clone appeared a few times. The chain links TRBV4-3 to TRBJ2-7; tentative D call: TRBD1 (5 bases). Germline V lookup: CDR1 LGHNA, CDR2 YSLEER. CDR3 length: 15 residues. Trimming stripped 5 bases from V and 2 bases from J, with 16 bases between. DNA for the CDR3: TGCGCCAGCAGCTCAATAGTAGGGGCGGCCTACGAGCAGTACTTC. Translated, it gives CASSSIVGAAYEQYF.

This chain joins TRBV4-2 and TRBJ2-1; D remains unclear. The CDR3 length is 15 residues. From germline, CDR1 is LGHNA and CDR2 YNFKEQ. Trimming removed 2 bases from V and 1 base from J, with 9 bases in between. CDR3 amino acids: CASSQFSGSYNEQFF. Written as DNA, the CDR3 is TGTGCCAGCAGCCAATTTTCCGGGTCCTACAATGAGCAGTTCTTC.

The J gene is TRBJ2-5, the V gene TRBV18, with TRBD1 identical over 7 bases. This CDR3 comprises 16 residues. With V trimmed by 2 bases and J by 4 bases, 10 bases remained unmatched. Germline V gene data show CDR1 as KGHSH and CDR2 as LQKENI. The CDR3 DNA is TGTGCCAGCTCACCAGCGTTACAGGGGCACAGAGAGACCCAGTACTTC. Its translation: CASSPALQGHRETQYF.

This chain connects TRBV7-3 to TRBJ2-5; TRBD2 might be the D (6 bases). The length of the CDR3 is 15 residues. Trimming pared 8 bases from V and 5 bases from J, leaving 21 bases between. Germline lookup yields CDR1 SGHTA and CDR2 FQGTGA. The CDR3 here is CASQYHREMGETQYF. The CDR3 nucleotides are TGTGCCAGCCAATATCATCGGGAGATGGGGGAGACCCAGTACTTC.

This chain joins TRBV19 and TRBJ1-1; 7 nucleotides agree with TRBD1. With 7 bases clipped from V and 0 bases from J, the junction kept 5 bases outside the gene matches. Germline CDR1 and CDR2: LNHDA and SQIVND (reference sequence). CDR3 length: 14 residues. The CDR3 DNA reads as TGTGCCAGTATCCCGGGACAGATGAACACTGAAGCTTTCTTT. Translating gives CASIPGQMNTEAFF.

V and J are TRBV7-9 and TRBJ2-7, with a possible D match to TRBD1 (6 bases). The CDR3 length is 15 residues. CDR1 and CDR2 (germline): SEHNR, FQNEAQ (reference sequence). The V and J ends lost 1 base and 5 bases respectively, with 15 bases between them. The chain's CDR3 is CASSLGGGGSDEQYF. In nucleotides, the CDR3 is TGTGCCAGCAGCTTAGGGGGTGGGGGCAGCGACGAGCAGTACTTC.

V gene TRBV15 combines with J gene TRBJ1-4, with TRBD1 identical over 7 bases. The CDR3 is 15 amino acids. The germline V gene has CDR1 LNHNV and CDR2 YYDKDF (reference sequence). J was trimmed by 4 bases and V by 2 bases; bases with no gene match: 4. The DNA for the CDR3 is TGTGCCACCAGCAGACCGGGACAGAATAATGAAAAACTGTTTTTT. Translation: CATSRPGQNNEKLFF.

The rearrangement joins TRBV5-4 to TRBJ1-2, with TRBD1 as a possible D gene (5 bases). Germline V gives CDR1 SGHNT, CDR2 YYREEE (reference sequence). There are 14 residues in the CDR3. Trimming took off 0 bases at V and 7 bases at J, with 13 bases between the two ends. The CDR3 sequence is CASSLERGGGGYTF. The DNA of the CDR3 is TGTGCCAGCAGCTTGGAGAGGGGCGGGGGTGGCTACACCTTC.

The table lists this clone with a count of one. The chain joins TRBV7-9 to TRBJ2-5; possibly TRBD1 for D (6 bases). The CDR3 has 14 residues. V was trimmed by 3 bases and J by 1 base, leaving 9 bases between them. CDR1 is SEHNR, CDR2 FQNEAQ, per germline (reference sequence). CDR3 sequence (DNA): TGTGCCAGCAGCTTCAACAGGGTCCAAGAGACCCAGTACTTC. Encoded protein: CASSFNRVQETQYF.

This clone was seen a handful of times. The chain links TRBV18 to TRBJ1-3; D gene uncertain. Per germline, CDR1 KGHSH and CDR2 LQKENI. With 1 base removed from V and 1 base from J, the gap between germline ends came to 5 bases. The CDR3 has 14 residues. The CDR3 sequence is CASSPQESGNTIYF. The CDR3 DNA is TGTGCCAGCTCACCACAGGAGTCTGGAAACACCATATATTTT.

The chain is built from TRBV19 and TRBJ1-5, with 8 bases that match TRBD1. In germline, CDR1 is LNHDA, CDR2 SQIVND (reference sequence). Unmatched junction bases numbered 18, after V lost 6 bases and J lost 5 bases. There are 18 residues in the CDR3. The chain's CDR3 is CASSPRGTGLSFYQPQHF. CDR3 DNA: TGTGCCAGTAGCCCCCGTGGGACAGGACTTTCTTTCTATCAGCCCCAGCATTTT.

The chain combines TRBV5-1 with TRBJ2-5, with 8 bases aligning to TRBD1. The better agreement between TRBJ2-7 and the DNA end casts doubt on the J call. Germline CDR1 reads SGHRS; CDR2 reads YFSETQ. CDR3 length: 17 amino acids. The CDR3 DNA reads TGCGCCAGCAGCCTTCTTTTGCGGACAGGGACCCCCTACGAGCAGTACTTC. Translated, it gives CASSLLLRTGTPYEQYF.

The chain is built from TRBV27 and TRBJ2-7, with TRBD1 identical over 10 bases. V lost 0 bases to trimming and J lost 5 bases; unmatched junction nucleotides: 4. The length of the CDR3 is 15 residues. The germline V gene encodes CDR1 MNHEY and CDR2 SMNVEV (reference sequence). CDR3 protein: CASSLSGTGVHEQYF. Here the CDR3 DNA reads TGTGCCAGCAGTTTATCAGGGACAGGGGTCCACGAGCAGTACTTC.

This chain connects TRBV7-9 to TRBJ2-7, with 10 bases lining up with TRBD1. From germline, CDR1 is SEHNR and CDR2 FQNEAQ (reference sequence). This CDR3 spans 17 amino acids. V shed 5 bases, J shed 2 bases, and the junction held 12 bases outside the gene matches. The CDR3 DNA sequence: TGTGCCAGCAGCCGGATCTCGGGACAGGGGAATCCCTACGAGCAGTACTTC. Translation: CASSRISGQGNPYEQYF.

V gene TRBV5-6 combines with J gene TRBJ1-5; D ambiguous. The V end lost 1 base, the J end lost 3 bases, and 14 bases lay between the germline ends. This CDR3 spans 16 amino acids. Looked up from germline, CDR1 is SGHDT and CDR2 is YYEEEE. CDR3 sequence reads: CASSLRYAGLNQPQHF. CDR3 DNA: TGTGCCAGCAGCTTGAGATACGCGGGCCTCAATCAGCCCCAGCATTTT.

The rearrangement uses TRBV7-3 and TRBJ2-2; 12 bases line up with TRBD2. CDR3 size: 17 residues. V shed 5 bases and J 4 bases; nucleotides not matched to a gene: 8. Germline CDR1 reads SGHTA; CDR2 reads FQGTGA. In nucleotides, the CDR3 is TGTGCCAGCAGCCCTCCGGGACTAGCGGGTGTCACCGGGGAGCTGTTTTTT. It yields the protein CASSPPGLAGVTGELFF. Full variable domain (outside the CDR3, taken from reference TRBV7-3 and TRBJ2-2): GAGVSQTPSNKVTEKGKYVELRCDPISGHTALYWYRQSLGQGPEFLIYFQGTGAADDSGLPNDRFFAVRPEGSVSTLKIQRTERGDSAVYLCASSPPGLAGVTGELFFGEGSRLTVL.

This chain uses TRBV4-2 with TRBJ2-7; a weak D match, TRBD1 (6 bases). CDR3 length: 13 amino acids. With 2 bases removed from V and 6 bases from J, the gap between germline ends came to 11 bases. Looked up from germline, CDR1 is LGHNA and CDR2 is YNFKEQ. In DNA, the CDR3 is TGTGCCAGCAGCCAAAAACAGGGATCCGAGCAGTACTTC. Protein product: CASSQKQGSEQYF.

The count of this clone is one. The chain has TRBV15 and TRBJ2-3, with 11 positions matching TRBD2. CDR1 and CDR2 (germline): LNHNV, YYDKDF (reference sequence). This CDR3 is built from 18 residues. Germline trimming cut 2 bases from V and 0 bases from J; bases unmatched to any gene: 7. CDR3 DNA sequence: TGTGCCACCAGCAGACCTCCGCGGACTAGCGGGAGCACAGATACGCAGTATTTT. This encodes CATSRPPRTSGSTDTQYF. Supplemented by reference TRBV15 and TRBJ2-3, the full variable domain reads DAMVIQNPRYQVTQFGKPVTLSCSQTLNHNVMYWYQQKSSQAPKLLFHYYDKDFNNEADTPDNFQSRRPNTSFCFLDIRSPGLGDTAMYLCATSRPPRTSGSTDTQYFGPGTRLTVL.

This chain uses TRBV2 with TRBJ2-4; D may be TRBD2 (6 bases). This CDR3 has 14 amino acids. V was clipped by 6 bases and J by 5 bases, with 14 bases between them. Germline values: CDR1 SNHLY, CDR2 FYNNEI. The CDR3 loop reads CASRYGGDQNIQYF. The CDR3 bases are TGTGCCAGCAGGTACGGAGGGGATCAAAACATTCAGTACTTC.

The chain couples TRBV28 to TRBJ1-6; 9 positions agree with TRBD1. The V gene's germline CDR1 is MDHEN and CDR2 SYDVKM. After removal of 5 bases from V and 9 bases from J, the junction contained 5 bases not matched to a gene. This CDR3 contains 14 residues. CDR3: CASSTGGVFSPLHF. CDR3 nucleotide sequence: TGTGCCAGCAGTACAGGGGGCGTTTTTTCACCCCTCCACTTT.

This chain uses TRBV7-2 with TRBJ1-1; D is perhaps TRBD1 (5 bases). Germline CDR1 reads SGHTA; CDR2 reads FQGNSA. This CDR3 has 14 residues. The V and J ends lost 2 bases and 0 bases respectively, with 7 bases between them. In nucleotides, the CDR3 is TGTGCCAGCAGCTTACAGGGAATGAACACTGAAGCTTTCTTT. It specifies CASSLQGMNTEAFF.

This sequence joins TRBV21-1 and TRBJ1-1; TRBD1 was called by the table and not checked on the DNA. TRBV21-1 is annotated as a pseudogene. There are 22 residues in the CDR3. CDR3 nucleotides: TGTGCCAGCAGCAACCCGGACAACACGGCGGCACCACGGCGGCGAAAGAGGACTGAAGCTTTCTTT. It is translated as CASSNPDNTAAPRRRKRTEAFF.